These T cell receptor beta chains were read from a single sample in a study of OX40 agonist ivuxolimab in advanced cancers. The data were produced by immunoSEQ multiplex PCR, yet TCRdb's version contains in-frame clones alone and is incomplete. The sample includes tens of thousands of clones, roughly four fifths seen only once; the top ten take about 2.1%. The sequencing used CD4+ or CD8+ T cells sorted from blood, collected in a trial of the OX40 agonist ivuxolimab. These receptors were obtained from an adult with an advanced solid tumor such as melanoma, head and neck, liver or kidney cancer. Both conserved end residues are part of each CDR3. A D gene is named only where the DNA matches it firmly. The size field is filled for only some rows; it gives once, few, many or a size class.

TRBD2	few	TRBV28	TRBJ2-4	TGTGCCAGCATTCCATCCCCTGGGGCTAGCGGGAGGGCCAAAAACATTCAGTACTTC	CASIPSPGASGRAKNIQYF
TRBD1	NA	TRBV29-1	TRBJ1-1	TGCAGCGTTGCGGGACAGGGGACGACTGAAGCTTTCTTT	CSVAGQGTTEAFF
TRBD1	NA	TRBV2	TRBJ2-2	TGTGCCAGCAGCACTGGACAGGGTAGCACCGGGGAGCTGTTTTTT	CASSTGQGSTGELFF
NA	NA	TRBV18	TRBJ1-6	TGTGCCAGCTCACCAAGGACAGTGCAGCTTCATTCACCCCTCCACTTT	CASSPRTVQLHSPLHF
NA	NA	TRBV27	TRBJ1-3	TGTGCCAGCAGGTCGACAGGAACAAACTCTGGAAACACCATATATTTT	CASRSTGTNSGNTIYF
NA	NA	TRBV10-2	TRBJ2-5	TGCGCCAGCAGCACTCTAGCTGAAGAGACCCAGTACTTC	CASSTLAEETQYF
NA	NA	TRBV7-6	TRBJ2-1	TGTGCCAGCAGCGCCCCTACCTCATTCACCAATGAGCAGTTCTTC	CASSAPTSFTNEQFF
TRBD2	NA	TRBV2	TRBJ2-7	TGTGCCAGCAGTGTGGGGACTAGCGGGAGGGGGATCTCCTACGAGCAGTACTTC	CASSVGTSGRGISYEQYF
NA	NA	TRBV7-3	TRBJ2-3	TGTGCCAGCAGCTTAGGATTAGATACGCAGTATTTT	CASSLGLDTQYF
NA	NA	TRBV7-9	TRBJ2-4	TGTGCCAGCAGCTTAGAAACGAGTATAGCCAAAAACATTCAGTACTTC	CASSLETSIAKNIQYF
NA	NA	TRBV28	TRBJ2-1	TGTGCCAGCAGTTCACAGTCGCGCAATGAGCAGTTCTTC	CASSSQSRNEQFF
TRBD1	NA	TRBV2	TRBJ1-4	TGTGCCAGCAGTGAAGCGCTTGGGACAGGGAACAGAAAGGAAAAACTGTTTTTT	CASSEALGTGNRKEKLFF
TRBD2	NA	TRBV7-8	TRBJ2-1	TGTGCCAGCCAACGACTAGCGGAACACAATGAGCAGTTCTTC	CASQRLAEHNEQFF
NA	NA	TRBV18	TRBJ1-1	TGTGCCAGCTTTACGGTGAACACTGAAGCTTTCTTT	CASFTVNTEAFF
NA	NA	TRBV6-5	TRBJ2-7	TGTGCCAGCAGTTACGAGGGGGCGGGACGGAACTACGAGCAGTACTTC	CASSYEGAGRNYEQYF
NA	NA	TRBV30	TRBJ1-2	TGTGCCTGGTCGCAGGGGAGCTACACCTTC	CAWSQGSYTF
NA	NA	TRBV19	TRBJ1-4	TGTGCCAGTAGGGGCAGGGGAAACGAAAAACTGTTTTTT	CASRGRGNEKLFF
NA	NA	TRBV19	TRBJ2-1	TGTGCCAGTAGTATAGGAGGGCGGTGGAGAAGCTCCTACAATGAGCAGTTCTTC	CASSIGGRWRSSYNEQFF
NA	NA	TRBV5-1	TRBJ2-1	TGCGCCAGCAGCTTGGAGGGGGGGTCCTACAATGAGCAGTTCTTC	CASSLEGGSYNEQFF
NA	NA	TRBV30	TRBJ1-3	TGTGCCTGGAGCTACGCCGGAACCTCTGGAAACACCATATATTTT	CAWSYAGTSGNTIYF
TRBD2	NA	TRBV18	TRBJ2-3	TGTGCCAGCTCACGAGGAGCTAGCGGGGGCCAAAGAGCAGATACGCAGTATTTT	CASSRGASGGQRADTQYF
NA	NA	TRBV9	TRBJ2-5	TGTGCCAGCAGCCCCTCTGTAGGGTCAGAGACCCAGTACTTC	CASSPSVGSETQYF
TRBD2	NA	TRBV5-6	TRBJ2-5	TGTGCCTGCCGTAGAGCGGGACCACCTAGGACCCAGTACTTC	CACRRAGPPRTQYF
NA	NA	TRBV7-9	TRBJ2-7	TGTGCCAGCAGCTTAGGTGTGTACGAGCAGTACTTC	CASSLGVYEQYF
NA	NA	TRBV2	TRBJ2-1	TGTGCCAGCAGTGAAGCGCTCCCTGGACAGTACAATGAGCAGTTCTTC	CASSEALPGQYNEQFF
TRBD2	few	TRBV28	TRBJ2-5	TGTGCCAGCAGTTTGGGGCGGGGGGCGCGACAAGAGACCCAGTACTTC	CASSLGRGARQETQYF
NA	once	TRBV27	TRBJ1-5	TGTGCCAGCGATCGCAGGGTCCCTTCTGGCAATCAGCCCCAGCATTTT	CASDRRVPSGNQPQHF
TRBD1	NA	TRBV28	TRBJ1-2	TGTGCCAGCCGGGACAGGACTAACTATGGCTACACCTTC	CASRDRTNYGYTF
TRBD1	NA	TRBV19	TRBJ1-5	TGTGCCAGTAGTCCCCAGGGGGCAATAAGCAATCAGCCCCAGCATTTT	CASSPQGAISNQPQHF